Listed here are 18 T cell receptor beta chains from one sample, sequenced in a study of CD8 T cells in ankylosing spondylitis (dated 2017 in TCRdb). What these receptors recognize is not known. Receptor libraries were prepared by 5' RACE. Instrument used: Illumina HiSeq 2500. TCRdb reworked the public reads: Q25 trimming with fastp, MiXCR clone assembly, productive beta chains retained. Duplicate CDR3 protein sequences are folded into a single record with the most common DNA and genes. The sample has around 450,000 distinct CDR3 sequences on record, 20% to 30% of them singletons. The ten largest clones capture about 0.92% of the sample. The research as a whole found: Blood from ankylosing spondylitis patients appeared to be characterized by a TCR beta motif made up of several highly homologous amino acid variants.

Sequencing used blood, either unsorted or a sorted T cell fraction (not recorded which). These receptors all come from a male donor with ankylosing spondylitis.

The J gene is TRBJ1-1, the V gene TRBV5-1; D is possibly TRBD1 (6 bases). Germline V gives CDR1 SGHRS, CDR2 YFSETQ. The CDR3 sequence is 14 residues long. V was trimmed by 2 bases and J by 3 bases, leaving 11 bases between them. The CDR3 region has the DNA TGCGCCAGCAGCTTTTACAGGGATCACACTGAAGCTTTCTTT. Protein: CASSFYRDHTEAFF.

This clonotype was observed a few times. The V gene is TRBV11-1, the J gene TRBJ2-5; maybe TRBD2 (6 bases). The V and J ends lost 5 bases and 1 base respectively, with 23 bases between them. Germline V gives CDR1 SGHAT, CDR2 FQDESV (reference sequence). The CDR3 is 18 residues long. The CDR3 nucleotides are TGTGCCAGCAGCCTAGGGAGCGGGCCGATCCCAACCCAAGAGACCCAGTACTTC. It encodes CASSLGSGPIPTQETQYF.

This clonotype was seen only a few times. The V and J genes are TRBV12-3 or TRBV12-4 and TRBJ1-1, with D maybe TRBD1 (6 bases). With 7 bases removed from V and 5 bases from J, the gap between germline ends came to 17 bases. The CDR3 length is 14 residues. The CDR3 DNA is TGTGCCAGCACCCCACAGGGACTTCAGACTGAAGCTTTCTTT. As protein: CASTPQGLQTEAFF.

The chain employs TRBV6-2 or TRBV6-3 and TRBJ2-5; 8 positions agree with TRBD2. CDR3 length: 16 amino acids. CDR1 and CDR2 (germline): MNHEY, SVGEGT. Trimming removed 3 bases from V and 4 bases from J; junction bases left unmatched: 10. Written as DNA, the CDR3 is TGTGCCAGCAGTTATCCCGGCGGGAGGTCTGGAGAGACCCAGTACTTC. Encoded protein: CASSYPGGRSGETQYF.

The chain uses TRBV18 and TRBJ2-5; no definite D call. Germline loops: CDR1 KGHSH, CDR2 LQKENI. With 3 bases removed from V and 4 bases from J, the gap between germline ends came to 9 bases. This CDR3 has 13 residues. CDR3 in amino acids: CASSPTPTETQYF. The CDR3 nucleotides read TGTGCCAGCTCACCTACCCCTACAGAGACCCAGTACTTC.

This clonotype appeared many times. The chain recombines TRBV27 with TRBJ2-1; 7 nucleotides match TRBD1. Losses at the gene ends were 5 bases for V and 9 bases for J; bases not matched to a gene: 13. This CDR3 has 15 residues. Germline V gene sequence: CDR1 MNHEY, CDR2 SMNVEV (reference sequence). CDR3 protein: CASSRTSTGSFEQFF. CDR3 nucleotide sequence: TGTGCCAGCAGTCGGACCTCGACAGGGAGTTTTGAGCAGTTCTTC.

The genes are TRBV20-1 and TRBJ1-2; D gene ambiguous. The germline CDR1 and CDR2 sequences are DFQATT and SNEGSKA (reference sequence). CDR3 size: 12 residues. Trimming removed 6 bases from V and 3 bases from J, with 11 bases in between. CDR3 sequence reads: CSAEDGYYGYTF. As DNA, the CDR3 is TGCAGTGCCGAGGACGGATACTATGGCTACACCTTC.

The count of this clonotype is one. The V and J genes are TRBV18 and TRBJ2-5, with D possibly matching TRBD1 (6 bases). V was trimmed by 5 bases and J by 4 bases, leaving 17 bases between them. The CDR3 covers 15 residues. The V gene's germline CDR1 is KGHSH and CDR2 LQKENI. CDR3 residues: CASSSPNRDLETQYF. CDR3 DNA sequence: TGTGCCAGCTCATCTCCCAACAGGGATCTAGAGACCCAGTACTTC.

The chain employs TRBV5-1 and TRBJ2-1; 13 nucleotides line up with TRBD2. This CDR3 has 16 amino acids. The ends lost 4 bases at V and 8 bases at J; junction bases unmatched: 9. Per germline, CDR1 SGHRS and CDR2 YFSETQ. CDR3 sequence: CASSRGTSGIFDEQFF. The CDR3 nucleotides are TGCGCCAGCAGCAGGGGGACTAGCGGGATTTTCGATGAGCAGTTCTTC.

In the case of this clonotype: The junction does not match germline at one end; this may be a read error. The V and J genes are TRBV12-3 or TRBV12-4 and TRBJ2-7; D may be TRBD1 or TRBD2 (6 bases each). The CDR3 runs to 11 residues. This CDR3 reads CASSLGGAGNF. CDR3 sequence (DNA): TGTGCCAGCAGTTTAGGGGGGGCAGGAAACTTC.

The rearrangement joins TRBV19 to TRBJ1-2; 8 nucleotides line up with TRBD1. This CDR3 has 15 residues. Germline CDR1 is LNHDA and CDR2 is SQIVND (reference sequence). J lost 0 bases, V lost 3 bases, and 3 bases had no gene match. Written as DNA, the CDR3 is TGTGCCAGTAGTATCGGCAGGGGGCCTAACTATGGCTACACCTTC. It is translated as CASSIGRGPNYGYTF.

The chain uses TRBV5-1 and TRBJ1-2; possibly TRBD1 for D (5 bases). CDR3 length: 14 residues. Germline loops: CDR1 SGHRS, CDR2 YFSETQ. The V and J ends lost 1 base and 4 bases respectively, with 11 bases between them. CDR3 DNA: TGCGCCAGCAGCTTGAATCAGGGTTCCTATGGCTACACCTTC. Its translation is CASSLNQGSYGYTF.

This clonotype was counted once. The gene calls are TRBV6-1 and TRBJ2-3; 7 bases are a match to TRBD2. Germline CDR1 is MNHNS and CDR2 is SASEGT. The J segment lost 2 bases and the V segment lost 6 bases, leaving 5 bases of the junction unmatched. This CDR3 spans 14 amino acids. CDR3 in amino acids: CASSPLAVTDTQYF. The CDR3 DNA sequence: TGTGCCAGCAGCCCTCTAGCGGTCACAGATACGCAGTATTTT.

This clonotype has ten or more counts. CDR3: CASSDKREAFDEQFF. The DNA of the CDR3 is TGCGCCAGCAGCGATAAGCGGGAGGCCTTTGATGAGCAGTTCTTC. The chain links TRBV5-1 to TRBJ2-1; 9 bases align to TRBD2. V was pared by 4 bases and J by 8 bases, with 10 bases of the junction left unmatched. The CDR3 consists of 15 residues. The V gene's germline CDR1 is SGHRS and CDR2 YFSETQ.

The V call is TRBV3-1, the J call TRBJ1-2; D gene uncertain. The CDR3 contains 15 residues. Trimming left V 0 bases short and J 1 base short, with 9 bases between. CDR1 is LGHDT and CDR2 is YNNKEL in the germline V gene (reference sequence). CDR3 residues: CASSQDLVGNYGYTF. The DNA of the CDR3 is TGTGCCAGCAGCCAAGATCTCGTAGGTAACTATGGCTACACCTTC.

This chain uses TRBV20-1 with TRBJ2-1; the match to TRBD2 covers 9 bases. This CDR3 has 15 amino acids. The trim removed 3 bases at V and 3 bases at J, leaving 6 bases unmatched. Germline V gives CDR1 DFQATT, CDR2 SNEGSKA (reference sequence). This CDR3 reads CSARGLAGLYNEQFF. The CDR3 coding sequence is TGCAGTGCTAGGGGGCTAGCGGGACTCTACAATGAGCAGTTCTTC.

This clonotype was seen a few times. The chain is built from TRBV14 and TRBJ2-7; D gene unclear. CDR1 and CDR2 from the germline V gene are SGHDN and FVKESK. The CDR3 runs 13 residues. Trimming removed 2 bases at V and 4 bases at J, with 9 bases between. The CDR3 sequence is CASSQKRDYEQYF. The DNA for the CDR3 is TGTGCCAGCAGCCAAAAGAGAGATTACGAGCAGTACTTC. Complete variable domain (other parts from reference TRBV14 and TRBJ2-7): EAGVTQFPSHSVIEKGQTVTLRCDPISGHDNLYWYRRVMGKEIKFLLHFVKESKQDESGMPNNRFLAERTGGTYSTLKVQPAELEDSGVYFCASSQKRDYEQYFGPGTRLTVT.

The rearrangement joins TRBV30 to TRBJ2-5, with TRBD1 matching over 10 bases. J lost 4 bases, V lost 2 bases, and 1 base had no gene match. The CDR3 length is 13 residues. Germline V CDR1 and CDR2: GTSNPN, SVGIG (reference sequence). CDR3 in DNA: TGTGCCTGGAGTCGACAGGGGGCAGAGACCCAGTACTTC. Amino acid sequence: CAWSRQGAETQYF.